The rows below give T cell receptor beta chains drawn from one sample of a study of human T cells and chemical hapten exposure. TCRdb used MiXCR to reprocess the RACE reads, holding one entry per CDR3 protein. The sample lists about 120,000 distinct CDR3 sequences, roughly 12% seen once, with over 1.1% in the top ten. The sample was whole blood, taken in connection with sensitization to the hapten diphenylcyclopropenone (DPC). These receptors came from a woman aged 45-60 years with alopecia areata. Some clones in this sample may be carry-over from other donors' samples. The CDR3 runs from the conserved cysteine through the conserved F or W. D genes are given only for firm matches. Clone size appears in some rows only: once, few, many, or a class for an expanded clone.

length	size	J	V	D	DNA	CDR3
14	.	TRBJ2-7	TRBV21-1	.	TGTGCCAGCAGAAATTCGACGGGTACCTACGAGCAGTACTTC	CASRNSTGTYEQYF
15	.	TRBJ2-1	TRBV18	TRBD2	TGTGCCAGCTCAATGGGGAGGGGCTCCTACAATGAGCAGTTCTTC	CASSMGRGSYNEQFF
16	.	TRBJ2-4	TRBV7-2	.	TGTGCCAGCAGTTTAGGGGGGGGCGTAGCCAAAAACATTCAGTACTTC	CASSLGGGVAKNIQYF
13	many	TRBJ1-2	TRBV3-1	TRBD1	TGTGCCAGCAGCCCCTTGGACAGGGGAGGCTACACCTTC	CASSPLDRGGYTF
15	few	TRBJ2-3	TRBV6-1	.	TGTGCCAGCAGTACGGAGGGGTTCCCCACAGATACGCAGTATTTT	CASSTEGFPTDTQYF
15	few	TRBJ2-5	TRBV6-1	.	TGTGCCAGCAGTGAAGAGTTCAGGGGCCAAGAGACCCAGTACTTC	CASSEEFRGQETQYF
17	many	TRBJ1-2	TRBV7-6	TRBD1	TGTGCCAGCAGCCTACGGACTGACAGGGTCTATAACTATGGCTACACCTTC	CASSLRTDRVYNYGYTF
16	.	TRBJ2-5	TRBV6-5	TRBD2	TGTGCCAGCAGGCGCTTAGCGGGGGGTAACCAAGAGACCCAGTACTTC	CASRRLAGGNQETQYF
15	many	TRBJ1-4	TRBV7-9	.	TGTGCCAGCAGCTTAGCTCCAGACTTGAATGAAAAACTGTTTTTT	CASSLAPDLNEKLFF
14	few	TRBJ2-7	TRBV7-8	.	TGTGCCAGCAGCCCCAACTCATATCCGACCGAGCAGTACTTC	CASSPNSYPTEQYF
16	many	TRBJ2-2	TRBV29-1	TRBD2	TGCAGCGTTGTTTCTAGCGGGAGTACGAACACCGGGGAGCTGTTTTTT	CSVVSSGSTNTGELFF
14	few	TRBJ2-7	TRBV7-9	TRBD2	TGTGCCAGCAGGGCTAGCGGGAGCGTCTACGAGCAGTACTTC	CASRASGSVYEQYF
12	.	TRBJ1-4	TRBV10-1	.	TGCGCCAGCAGCTCGGGCCAGCGTAAACTGTTTTTT	CASSSGQRKLFF
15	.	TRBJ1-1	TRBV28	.	TGTGCCAGCAGTTCTGGTGGTGGGGCTCGGACTGAAGCTTTCTTT	CASSSGGGARTEAFF
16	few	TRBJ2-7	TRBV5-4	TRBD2	TGTGCCAGCAGCTCCCCCTCCGGGACTAAGCTCTACGAGCAGTACTTC	CASSSPSGTKLYEQYF
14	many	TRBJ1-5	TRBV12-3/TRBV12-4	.	TGTGCCAGCAGTTTAAAGGGGATGTATCAGCCCCAGCATTTT	CASSLKGMYQPQHF
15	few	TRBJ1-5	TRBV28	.	TGTGCCAGCAGCCTTTCCGTAGGAGGGAATCAGCCCCAGCATTTT	CASSLSVGGNQPQHF
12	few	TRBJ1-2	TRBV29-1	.	TGCAGCGTCGGGACGGTTAACTATGGCTACACCTTC	CSVGTVNYGYTF
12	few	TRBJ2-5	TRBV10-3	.	TGTGCCATCAGTGGGTATATGGAGACCCAGTACTTC	CAISGYMETQYF
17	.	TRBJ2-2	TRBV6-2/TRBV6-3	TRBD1	TGTGCCAGCAGTTACTTAAAAGGGGGCGCGAGCACCGGGGAGCTGTTTTTT	CASSYLKGGASTGELFF
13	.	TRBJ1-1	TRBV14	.	TGTGCCAGCAGCCAAGATATGGGAAGGGGAGCTTTCTTT	CASSQDMGRGAFF
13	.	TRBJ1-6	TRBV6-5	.	TGTGCCAGCAGTGGCAGGGCGAATTCACCCCTCCACTTT	CASSGRANSPLHF
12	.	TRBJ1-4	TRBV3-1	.	TGTGCCAGCAGCCAAGGGACTGAAAAACTGTTTTTT	CASSQGTEKLFF
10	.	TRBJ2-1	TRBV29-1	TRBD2	TGCAGCGTGCGGGGGAATGAGCTGTTCTTC	CSVRGNELFF
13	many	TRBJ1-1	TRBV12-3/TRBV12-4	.	TGTGCCAGCAGACGACCCCTGAACACTGAAGCTTTCTTT	CASRRPLNTEAFF
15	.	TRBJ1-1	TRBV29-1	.	TGCAGCGTAGGGGCGGTGCGGGGGAGGAACACTGAAGCTTTCTTT	CSVGAVRGRNTEAFF
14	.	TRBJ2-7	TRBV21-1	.	TGTGCCAGCAGCAAAGGAAGTAGTGCCTACGAGCAGTACTTC	CASSKGSSAYEQYF